The rows below give T cell receptor beta chains drawn from one sample of a study of CD8 T cells in ankylosing spondylitis. TCRdb analysed the 5' RACE reads with MiXCR anew, one entry per CDR3 protein. The data show approximately 190,000 distinct CDR3 sequences, roughly 13% seen once. Material: blood, either unsorted or a sorted T cell fraction (not recorded which). Receptors originate from a female donor with ankylosing spondylitis or in good health (not recorded which). Each CDR3 is given with its conserved first and last residue. D genes are given only for firm matches. Only part of the rows carry a size: once, few, many, or a class if the clone is expanded.

CDR3aa | CDR3nt | d_gene | v_gene | abundance | j_gene
CASSLEGLDNSEQFF | TGCGCCAGCAGCTTGGAGGGACTAGATAATTCTGAGCAGTTCTTC | TRBD2 | TRBV5-1 | few | TRBJ2-1
CASSSTDRDINQPQHF | TGTGCCAGCAGCTCAACGGACCGGGACATCAATCAGCCCCAGCATTTT | . | TRBV7-8 | many | TRBJ1-5
CASSLAKRMETQYF | TGTGCCAGCAGCTTAGCAAAACGGATGGAGACCCAGTACTTC | . | TRBV7-2 | many | TRBJ2-5
CASATDGSYEQYF | TGTGCCAGCGCTACAGATGGCTCCTACGAGCAGTACTTC | . | TRBV21-1 | many | TRBJ2-7
CSAAPGQNNEQFF | TGCAGTGCTGCCCCGGGACAGAACAATGAGCAGTTCTTC | TRBD1 | TRBV20-1 | many | TRBJ2-1
CASARREVSYNEQFF | TGCGCCAGCGCCCGGCGGGAGGTGTCCTACAATGAGCAGTTCTTC | TRBD2 | TRBV5-1 | many | TRBJ2-1
CASTPGTSGSYEQYF | TGTGCCAGTACTCCCGGGACTAGCGGTTCCTACGAGCAGTACTTC | TRBD2 | TRBV19 | many | TRBJ2-7
CASSSVDNSYEQYF | TGTGCCAGCAGCTCCGTAGACAACTCCTACGAGCAGTACTTC | . | TRBV7-2 | many | TRBJ2-7
CASSLSYEQYF | TGTGCCAGCAGCTTAAGCTACGAGCAGTACTTC | . | TRBV7-9 | medium-sized | TRBJ2-7
CASSHTGTYEQYF | TGCGCCAGCAGCCATACCGGTACCTACGAGCAGTACTTC | . | TRBV5-1 | many | TRBJ2-7
CASSQLAGLQETQYF | TGTGCCAGCAGTCAACTAGCGGGACTCCAAGAGACCCAGTACTTC | TRBD2 | TRBV14 | . | TRBJ2-5
CASSLIGTSGPSTDTQYF | TGCGCCAGCAGCTTGATAGGGACTAGCGGTCCTTCCACAGATACGCAGTATTTT | TRBD2 | TRBV5-1 | many | TRBJ2-3
CASSRAPWEVSGANVLTF | TGTGCCAGCAGCAGGGCCCCCTGGGAAGTATCTGGGGCCAACGTCCTGACTTTC | . | TRBV11-1 | few | TRBJ2-6
CASSLEGPGYGYTF | TGTGCCAGCAGCTTAGAGGGTCCGGGTTATGGCTACACCTTC | . | TRBV11-3 | . | TRBJ1-2
CASSDRDFTGELFF | TGTGCCAGCAGCGACCGGGACTTCACCGGGGAGCTGTTTTTT | . | TRBV9 | few | TRBJ2-2
CASSLGQGVNTEAFF | TGTGCCAGCAGTCTAGGACAGGGGGTGAACACTGAAGCTTTCTTT | TRBD1 | TRBV12-3/TRBV12-4 | many | TRBJ1-1
CSARESGTSGYEQYF | TGCAGTGCTAGAGAGTCCGGGACTAGCGGATACGAGCAGTACTTC | TRBD2 | TRBV20-1 | many | TRBJ2-7
CASSLGVNQPQHF | TGTGCCAGCAGCCTAGGGGTCAATCAGCCCCAGCATTTT | . | TRBV6-1 | many | TRBJ1-5
CASSLIGGSAGNQPQHF | TGTGCCAGCAGCTTAATCGGGGGATCCGCGGGGAATCAGCCCCAGCATTTT | . | TRBV7-2 | many | TRBJ1-5
CASSRITGNYGYTF | TGTGCCAGTAGTCGTATTACGGGTAACTATGGCTACACCTTC | . | TRBV19 | . | TRBJ1-2
CASSLSVGGAGYTF | TGTGCCAGCAGTTTATCGGTCGGGGGGGCCGGCTACACCTTC | . | TRBV27 | few | TRBJ1-2
CASSQDLGYSNTGELFF | TGCGCCAGCAGCCAAGATCTTGGTTACTCGAACACCGGGGAGCTGTTTTTT | . | TRBV4-3 | . | TRBJ2-2
CASSSGGGNEQFF | TGTGCCAGCAGTAGCGGGGGAGGGAATGAGCAGTTCTTC | TRBD2 | TRBV9 | . | TRBJ2-1
CSVAQGSGKTQYF | TGCAGCGTGGCACAGGGGTCCGGGAAGACCCAGTACTTC | TRBD1 | TRBV29-1 | . | TRBJ2-5
CASSARDSYEQYF | TGTGCCAGCAGCGCCCGGGACTCCTACGAGCAGTACTTC | . | TRBV9 | . | TRBJ2-7
CASSLFAGGTNTGELFF | TGTGCCAGCAGCTTATTTGCGGGAGGGACCAACACCGGGGAGCTGTTTTTT | TRBD2 | TRBV7-3 | few | TRBJ2-2
CAITAGVGRDQPQHF | TGTGCCATCACGGCCGGGGTCGGCAGGGATCAGCCCCAGCATTTT | . | TRBV10-3 | many | TRBJ1-5
CASSISPDRGGGELFF | TGTGCCAGCAGTATAAGTCCGGACAGGGGCGGCGGGGAGCTGTTTTTT | TRBD1 | TRBV28 | few | TRBJ2-2
CASRETSGLSNEQFF | TGTGCCAGCAGAGAGACTAGCGGGTTAAGTAATGAGCAGTTCTTC | TRBD2 | TRBV7-2 | few | TRBJ2-1
CASSLHSGSSDEQFF | TGTGCCAGCAGTCTCCATAGCGGGAGCAGCGATGAGCAGTTCTTC | TRBD2 | TRBV6-1 | many | TRBJ2-1
CASSSEDGRWRYTF | TGTGCCAGCAGTTCCGAAGACGGACGTTGGCGCTACACCTTC | . | TRBV6-2/TRBV6-3 | many | TRBJ1-2
CASSPGGGTYGYTF | TGCGCCAGCAGCCCCGGTGGGGGAACCTATGGCTACACCTTC | . | TRBV5-1 | . | TRBJ1-2
CATSDRLAAETQYF | TGTGCCACCAGTGACCGACTAGCCGCAGAGACCCAGTACTTC | TRBD2 | TRBV24-1 | many | TRBJ2-5
CASSLRWVEKTQYF | TGCGCCAGCAGCTTGCGGTGGGTAGAAAAGACCCAGTACTTC | . | TRBV5-1 | few | TRBJ2-5
CASSLAVNQPQHF | TGTGCCAGCAGTTTGGCAGTCAATCAGCCCCAGCATTTT | . | TRBV12-3/TRBV12-4 | many | TRBJ1-5
CASSQEPTGTSVRAYEQYF | TGTGCCAGCAGCCAAGAACCTACCGGGACTAGCGTTCGAGCCTACGAGCAGTACTTC | TRBD2 | TRBV14 | few | TRBJ2-7
CASSAVAGANNEQFF | TGTGCCAGCAGCGCCGTAGCGGGGGCGAACAATGAGCAGTTCTTC | TRBD2 | TRBV6-4 | many | TRBJ2-1
CSVEGGGTEAFF | TGCAGCGTTGAAGGGGGGGGAACTGAAGCTTTCTTT | . | TRBV29-1 | many | TRBJ1-1
CCALDPRGSGNTIYF | TGCTGTGCTTTGGACCCGCGGGGGTCTGGAAACACCATATATTTT | . | TRBV20-1 | . | TRBJ1-3
CASRLAGGTDTQYF | TGTGCCAGCAGATTAGCGGGAGGGACAGATACGCAGTATTTT | TRBD2 | TRBV6-2/TRBV6-3 | many | TRBJ2-3
CSVTGTGLEKLFF | TGCAGTGTTACAGGGACAGGACTCGAAAAACTGTTTTTT | TRBD1 | TRBV20-1 | many | TRBJ1-4
CASRPGPLYEQYF | TGTGCCAGCAGGCCGGGACCGCTCTACGAGCAGTACTTC | . | TRBV12-3/TRBV12-4 | . | TRBJ2-7
CASSLDPLQGQETQYF | TGTGCCAGCAGCTTAGATCCCCTCCAGGGACAAGAGACCCAGTACTTC | . | TRBV11-2 | few | TRBJ2-5
CASRPGIAGDGDTQYF | TGTGCCAGCAGACCCGGTATAGCGGGAGACGGAGATACGCAGTATTTT | TRBD2 | TRBV9 | many | TRBJ2-3
CASSLRRQGGNTEAFF | TGTGCCAGCAGTCTCCGACGACAGGGTGGCAACACTGAAGCTTTCTTT | TRBD1 | TRBV12-3/TRBV12-4 | many | TRBJ1-1
CSVAGLLPYEQYF | TGCAGCGTCGCCGGCCTACTACCCTACGAGCAGTACTTC | . | TRBV29-1 | many | TRBJ2-7
CASPPRTVSGANVLTF | TGTGCCAGCCCACCAAGGACAGTCTCTGGGGCCAACGTCCTGACTTTC | . | TRBV18 | . | TRBJ2-6
CASSDVSGGWYEQYF | TGTGCCAGCAGCGACGTTTCAGGCGGGTGGTACGAGCAGTACTTC | . | TRBV7-9 | few | TRBJ2-7
CASSPRGLSGANVLTF | TGTGCCAGCAGCCCCAGGGGTCTCTCTGGGGCCAACGTCCTGACTTTC | . | TRBV27 | . | TRBJ2-6
CASSEAGQGTYEQYF | TGTGCCAGCAGCGAGGCGGGACAGGGTACCTACGAGCAGTACTTC | TRBD1 | TRBV7-2 | many | TRBJ2-7
CASSLMWGANQPQHF | TGTGCCAGCAGTTTAATGTGGGGGGCGAATCAGCCCCAGCATTTT | . | TRBV27 | many | TRBJ1-5
CASRTPGQGANEQFF | TGTGCCAGCAGAACTCCGGGACAGGGGGCCAATGAGCAGTTCTTC | TRBD1 | TRBV6-2/TRBV6-3 | few | TRBJ2-1
CSAPGVAEETQYF | TGCAGTGCCCCCGGGGTAGCGGAAGAGACCCAGTACTTC | . | TRBV20-1 | many | TRBJ2-5